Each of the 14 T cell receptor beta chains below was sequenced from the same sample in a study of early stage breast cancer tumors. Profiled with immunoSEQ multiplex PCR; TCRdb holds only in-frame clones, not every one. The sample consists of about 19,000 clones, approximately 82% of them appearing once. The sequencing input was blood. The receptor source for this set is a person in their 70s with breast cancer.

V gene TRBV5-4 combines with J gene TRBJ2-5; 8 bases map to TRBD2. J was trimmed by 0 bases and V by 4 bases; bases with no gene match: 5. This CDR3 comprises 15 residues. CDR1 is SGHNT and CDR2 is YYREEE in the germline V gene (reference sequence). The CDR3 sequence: CASSPGSGDQETQYF. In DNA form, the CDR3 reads TGTGCCAGCAGCCCCGGTAGCGGGGACCAAGAGACCCAGTACTTC.

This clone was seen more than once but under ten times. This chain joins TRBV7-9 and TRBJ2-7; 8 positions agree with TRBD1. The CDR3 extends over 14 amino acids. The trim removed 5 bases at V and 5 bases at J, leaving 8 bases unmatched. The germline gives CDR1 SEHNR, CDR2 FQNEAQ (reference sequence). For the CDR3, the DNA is TGTGCCAGCAGCCGAGGACAGGGTACTAACGAGCAGTACTTC. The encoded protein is CASSRGQGTNEQYF.

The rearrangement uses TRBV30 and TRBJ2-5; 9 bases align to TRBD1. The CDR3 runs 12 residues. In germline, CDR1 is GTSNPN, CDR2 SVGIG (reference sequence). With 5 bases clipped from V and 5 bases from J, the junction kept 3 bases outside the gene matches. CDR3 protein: CAWRTGAETQYF. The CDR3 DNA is TGTGCCTGGCGGACAGGGGCCGAGACCCAGTACTTC.

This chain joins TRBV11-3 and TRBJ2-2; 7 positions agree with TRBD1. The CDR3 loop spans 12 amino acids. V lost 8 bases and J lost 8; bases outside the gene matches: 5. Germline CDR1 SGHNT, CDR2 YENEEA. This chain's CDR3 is CASSRGPGELFF. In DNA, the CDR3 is TGTGCCAGCTCGAGGGGGCCTGGGGAGCTGTTTTTT.

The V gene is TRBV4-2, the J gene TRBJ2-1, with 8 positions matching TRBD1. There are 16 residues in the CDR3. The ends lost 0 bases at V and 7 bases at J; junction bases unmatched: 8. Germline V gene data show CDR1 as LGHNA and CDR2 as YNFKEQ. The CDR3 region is CASSQEGQARMNEQFF. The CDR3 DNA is TGTGCCAGCAGCCAAGAGGGACAGGCAAGGATGAATGAGCAGTTCTTC.

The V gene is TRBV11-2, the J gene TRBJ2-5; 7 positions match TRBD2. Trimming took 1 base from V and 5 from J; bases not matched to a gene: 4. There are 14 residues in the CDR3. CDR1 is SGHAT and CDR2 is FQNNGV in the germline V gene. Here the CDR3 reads CASSLGRGRETQYF. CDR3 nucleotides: TGTGCCAGCAGCTTAGGGCGGGGGAGGGAGACCCAGTACTTC.

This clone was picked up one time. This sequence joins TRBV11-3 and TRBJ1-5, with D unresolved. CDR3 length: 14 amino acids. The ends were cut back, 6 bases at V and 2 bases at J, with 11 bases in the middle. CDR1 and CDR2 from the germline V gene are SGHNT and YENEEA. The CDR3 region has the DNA TGTGCCAGCAGTGACGGGGTCGGCAATCAGCCCCAGCATTTT. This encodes CASSDGVGNQPQHF.

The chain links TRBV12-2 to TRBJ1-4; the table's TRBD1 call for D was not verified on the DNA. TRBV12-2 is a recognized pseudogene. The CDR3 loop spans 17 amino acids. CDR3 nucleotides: TGTGCAAGTCGTCCCGGCAGGGTAGTCACAACTAATGAAAAACTGTTTTTT. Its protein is CASRPGRVVTTNEKLFF.

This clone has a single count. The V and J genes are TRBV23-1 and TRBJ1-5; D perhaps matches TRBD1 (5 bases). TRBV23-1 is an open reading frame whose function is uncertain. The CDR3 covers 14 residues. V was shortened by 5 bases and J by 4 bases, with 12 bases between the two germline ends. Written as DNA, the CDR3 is TGCGCCAGCAGTTCCCCCAGGGAAAATCAGCCCCAGCATTTT. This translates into CASSSPRENQPQHF.

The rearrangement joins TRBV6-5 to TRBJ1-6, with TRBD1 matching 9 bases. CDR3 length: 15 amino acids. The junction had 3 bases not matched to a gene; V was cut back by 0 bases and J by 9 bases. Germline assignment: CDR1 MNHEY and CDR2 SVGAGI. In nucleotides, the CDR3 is TGTGCCAGCAGTTACTCAGGGACAGGGAGTTCACCCCTCCACTTT. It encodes CASSYSGTGSSPLHF.

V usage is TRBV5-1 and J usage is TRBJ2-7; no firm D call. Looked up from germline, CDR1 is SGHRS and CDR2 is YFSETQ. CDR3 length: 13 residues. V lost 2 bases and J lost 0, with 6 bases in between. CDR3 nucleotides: TGCGCCAGCAGCTTCCCGAGCTCCTACGAGCAGTACTTC. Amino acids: CASSFPSSYEQYF. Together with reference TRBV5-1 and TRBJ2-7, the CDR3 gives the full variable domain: KAGVTQTPRYLIKTRGQQVTLSCSPISGHRSVSWYQQTPGQGLQFLFEYFSETQRNKGNFPGRFSGRQFSNSRSEMNVSTLELGDSALYLCASSFPSSYEQYFGPGTRLTVT.

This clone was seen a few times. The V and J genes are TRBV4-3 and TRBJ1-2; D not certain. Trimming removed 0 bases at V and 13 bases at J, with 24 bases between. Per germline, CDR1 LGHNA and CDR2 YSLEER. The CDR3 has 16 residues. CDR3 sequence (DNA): TGCGCCAGCAGCCAAGATTGGCAGGCCCGAAGTTCGGCTATCACCTTC. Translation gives CASSQDWQARSSAITF.

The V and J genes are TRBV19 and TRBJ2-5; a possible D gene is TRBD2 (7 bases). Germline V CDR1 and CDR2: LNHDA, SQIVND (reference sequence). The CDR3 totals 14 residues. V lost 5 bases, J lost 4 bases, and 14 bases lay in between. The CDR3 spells CASSLAGAPETQYF. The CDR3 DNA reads TGTGCCAGTAGTCTCGCGGGGGCCCCAGAGACCCAGTACTTC.

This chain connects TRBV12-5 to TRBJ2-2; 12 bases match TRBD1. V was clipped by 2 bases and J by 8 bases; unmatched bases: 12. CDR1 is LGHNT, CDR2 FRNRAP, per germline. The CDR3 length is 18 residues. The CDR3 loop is CASGLSWGDRGRSGELFF. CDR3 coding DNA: TGTGCTAGTGGTTTGTCCTGGGGGGACAGGGGGCGTTCGGGGGAGCTGTTTTTT. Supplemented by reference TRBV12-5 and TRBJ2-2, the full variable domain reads DARVTQTPRHKVTEMGQEVTMRCQPILGHNTVFWYRQTMMQGLELLAYFRNRAPLDDSGMPKDRFSAEMPDATLATLKIQPSEPRDSAVYFCASGLSWGDRGRSGELFFGEGSRLTVL.